The text below deals with one TCR beta chain. Its antigen is undetermined. Ipilimumab, 1 mg/kg, started 14 to 28 days after autologous transplant. This specimen comes from a study of ipilimumab plus nivolumab after autologous stem cell transplantation. Study-wide background: A median of about 8 nivolumab and 4 to 6 ipilimumab doses were given.

Repertoires were generated with immunoSEQ multiplex PCR, while TCRdb's copy carries only in-frame clones and drops some. The sample includes 3,000 or so clones, less than 80% of them seen just once. This CDR3 is 13 amino acids long. Germline CDR1 reads SQVTM; CDR2 reads ANQGSEA. J was trimmed by 6 bases and V by 4 bases; bases with no gene match: 2. Study-wide findings and caveats: Per the authors, repertoire, Treg and microbiota data justify further study.

The sequencing used PBMCs, collected in a trial of ipilimumab plus nivolumab as post-transplant consolidation. The chain uses TRBV29-1 and TRBJ2-2; 10 nucleotides line up with TRBD2. This clonotype was sampled from a male donor with primary mediastinal lymphoma. The CDR3 protein is CSVGLAGAGELFF. CDR3 nucleotides: TGCAGCGTTGGACTAGCGGGCGCCGGGGAGCTGTTTTTT.